This T cell receptor beta chain was profiled in a study of identical twins. The CDR3 spans 15 residues. In germline, CDR1 is KGHSH, CDR2 LQKENI. V was pared by 5 bases and J by 0 bases, with 6 bases of the junction left unmatched. Addition of a universal primer site occurred through template switching, and cDNA carried unique molecular identifiers. Via MiXCR, TCRdb re-called the 5' RACE reads, giving one row per CDR3 protein. The table has around 960,000 distinct CDR3 sequences, roughly an eighth seen once. In its sample, this clonotype was seen a few times. These data also featured in a second study, about yellow fever vaccine responses in identical twins. As reported in that work: Twins showed a vaccine T cell response that reportedly seemed partly convergent, partly personalized.

J is TRBJ1-1 and V is TRBV18, with TRBD1 matching over 7 bases. Sequenced: PBMCs. This TCR was recovered from a woman younger than 35 in good health. CDR3 region: CASSSTGAMNTEAFF. CDR3 sequence (DNA): TGTGCCAGCTCATCCACAGGGGCCATGAACACTGAAGCTTTCTTT. The complete variable domain, with remaining parts taken from reference TRBV18 and TRBJ1-1, reads NAGVMQNPRHLVRRRGQEARLRCSPMKGHSHVYWYRQLPEEGLKFMVYLQKENIIDESGMPKERFSAEFPKEGPSILRIQQVVRGDSAAYFCASSSTGAMNTEAFFGQGTRLTVV.